This T cell receptor (beta chain) was obtained from a study of blood T cells in healthy people across ages. Primers used in a second PCR of roughly 7 to 12 cycles were a sample-barcoded 5' primer and a J-beta primer mix. TCRdb reprocessed the 5' RACE reads with MiXCR, giving one entry per CDR3 protein. The table shows some 1 million distinct CDR3 sequences, with 40% to 50% occurring only once. V dropped 1 base and J dropped 8; count of bases not matched to a gene: 11. Looked up from germline, CDR1 is MGHRA and CDR2 is YSYEKL. CDR3 length: 16 residues. Sequencing input: blood. The receptor was derived from a woman in her sixties or seventies in good health. The rearrangement uses TRBV4-1 and TRBJ2-1; 7 nucleotides match TRBD1. CDR3 residues: CASSQAEQGIWDEQFF. The CDR3 coding sequence is TGCGCCAGCAGCCAAGCTGAACAGGGGATCTGGGATGAGCAGTTCTTC.